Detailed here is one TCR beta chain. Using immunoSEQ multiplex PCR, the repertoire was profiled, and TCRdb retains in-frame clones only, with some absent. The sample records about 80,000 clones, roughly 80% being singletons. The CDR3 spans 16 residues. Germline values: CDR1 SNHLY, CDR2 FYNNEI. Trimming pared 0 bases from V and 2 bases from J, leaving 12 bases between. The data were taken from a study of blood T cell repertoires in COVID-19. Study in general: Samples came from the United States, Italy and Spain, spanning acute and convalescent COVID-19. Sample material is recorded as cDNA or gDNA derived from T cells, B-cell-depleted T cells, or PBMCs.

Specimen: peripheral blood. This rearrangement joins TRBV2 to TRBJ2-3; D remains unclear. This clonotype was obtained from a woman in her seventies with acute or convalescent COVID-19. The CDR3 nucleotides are TGTGCCAGCAGTGAAGCGGGCGTCACAATCACAGATACGCAGTATTTT. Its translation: CASSEAGVTITDTQYF.